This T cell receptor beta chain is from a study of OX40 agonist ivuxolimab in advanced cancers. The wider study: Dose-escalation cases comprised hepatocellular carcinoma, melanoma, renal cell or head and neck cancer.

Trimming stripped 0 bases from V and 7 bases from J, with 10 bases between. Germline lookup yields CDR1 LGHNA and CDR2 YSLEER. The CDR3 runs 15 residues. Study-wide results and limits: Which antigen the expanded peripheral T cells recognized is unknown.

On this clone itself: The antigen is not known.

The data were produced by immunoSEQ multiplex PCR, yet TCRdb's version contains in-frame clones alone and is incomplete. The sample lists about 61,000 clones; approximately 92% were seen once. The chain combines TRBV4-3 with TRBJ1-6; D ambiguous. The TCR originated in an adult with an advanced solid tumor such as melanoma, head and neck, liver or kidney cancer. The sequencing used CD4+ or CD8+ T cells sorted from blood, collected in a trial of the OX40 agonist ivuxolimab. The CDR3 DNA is TGCGCCAGCAGCCAAGAGTGGGCTAACAATTCACCCCTCCACTTT. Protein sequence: CASSQEWANNSPLHF.